The rows below give T cell receptor beta chains drawn from one sample of a study of cytomegalovirus exposure and HLA in healthy donors. The protocol was immunoSEQ multiplex PCR, while the TCRdb copy is restricted to in-frame clones and leaves out a portion. Altogether about 160,000 clones are present, approximately 82% being singletons, with the ten largest covering around 9%. Sequenced: PBMCs. All receptors come from a male donor in good health and CMV-seropositive. The CDR3 runs from the conserved cysteine through the conserved F or W. A D gene is named only where the DNA matches it firmly. The size field is filled for only some rows; it gives once, few, many or a size class.

V	D	J	size	CDR3	DNA
TRBV7-2	TRBD1	TRBJ2-1	-	CASSFTGGPPGNEQFF	TGTGCCAGCAGCTTTACAGGGGGCCCTCCGGGCAATGAGCAGTTCTTC
TRBV29-1	TRBD1	TRBJ1-3	-	CSVKTGGSSGNTIYF	TGCAGCGTTAAGACAGGGGGCTCGTCTGGAAACACCATATATTTT
TRBV5-6	-	TRBJ1-3	-	CASSGGGQGLGNTIYF	TGTGCCAGCAGCGGGGGGGGGCAGGGTCTCGGAAACACCATATATTTT
TRBV7-9	-	TRBJ2-2	-	CSSSLDALSTVTGELFF	TGTTCCAGCAGCTTAGACGCGCTTAGCACGGTCACCGGGGAGCTGTTTTTT
TRBV27	-	TRBJ2-3	-	CASSLNAVVRGGSTDTQYF	TGTGCCAGCAGTTTAAACGCCGTTGTCCGCGGGGGCAGCACAGATACGCAGTATTTT
TRBV7-2	TRBD2	TRBJ2-7	few	CASSLAPSGGSVEQYF	TGTGCCAGCAGCTTAGCCCCTAGCGGGGGGAGTGTCGAGCAGTACTTC
TRBV2	-	TRBJ1-5	-	CASSEFQGLLQPQHF	TGTGCCAGCAGTGAATTCCAGGGACTTCTTCAGCCCCAGCATTTT
TRBV6-5	-	TRBJ2-5	-	CASSYNLETQYF	TGTGCCAGCAGTTACAACTTAGAGACCCAGTACTTC
TRBV5-6	-	TRBJ2-2	-	CASSLVTVMNTGELFF	TGTGCCAGCAGCTTGGTAACTGTGATGAACACCGGGGAGCTGTTTTTT
TRBV7-2	-	TRBJ2-7	-	CASSPQDGLYEQYF	TGTGCCAGCAGCCCCCAGGACGGACTCTACGAGCAGTACTTC
TRBV7-9	-	TRBJ1-4	-	CASSLGAGPSEKLFF	TGTGCCAGCAGCTTAGGAGCGGGGCCTTCTGAAAAACTGTTTTTT
TRBV27	-	TRBJ2-1	-	CASSLSSGYTRTANYNEQFF	TGTGCCAGCAGTTTATCTTCTGGTTACACTCGGACAGCGAACTACAATGAGCAGTTCTTC